This T cell receptor (beta chain) is drawn from a study of human T cells and chemical hapten exposure. Points from the study as a whole: With regard to DPC sensitization, TCRs above 1 in 1000 frequency did not change.

Using its own MiXCR run on the RACE reads, TCRdb lists one record per CDR3 protein. The sample holds around 42,000 distinct CDR3 sequences, approximately 3.3% seen once. The time point denotes: patch test 2, 6 weeks after DPC sensitization. As for treatment: therapeutic diphenylcyclopropenone sensitization with weekly scalp DPC. The CDR3 is 15 residues long. CDR1 LGHDT and CDR2 YNNKEL come from the germline V gene (reference sequence). V gave up 0 bases and J gave up 6 bases, with 12 bases separating them. In its sample, this clonotype was seen many times. Its antigen remains unidentified. The TCR sequence derives from a man aged 40-49 years with alopecia areata. Some clones in this sample may be carry-over from other donors' samples. The chain joins TRBV3-1 to TRBJ2-1; D may be TRBD2 (5 bases). Sequencing used whole blood, obtained in connection with sensitization to the hapten diphenylcyclopropenone (DPC). CDR3 sequence (DNA): TGTGCCAGCAGCCAAGATCAGACTACTGTCAATGAGCAGTTCTTC. This translates into CASSQDQTTVNEQFF.